These 8 T cell receptor beta chains share one sample of origin, sequenced in a study of blood T cell repertoires in COVID-19. The repertoire was sequenced with immunoSEQ multiplex PCR; TCRdb's copy has only in-frame clones and lacks some. The table shows 200,000 to 300,000 clones, with roughly 86% occurring only once. Sequenced input: peripheral blood. The receptors stem from a man aged 35-49 years who had recovered from COVID-19.

The chain carries TRBV25-1 and TRBJ2-2, with D perhaps TRBD2 (7 bases). The CDR3 extends over 16 amino acids. The germline V gene has CDR1 MGHDK and CDR2 SYGVNS. Trimming cost V 6 bases and J 4 bases, with 18 bases left between them. In nucleotides, the CDR3 is TGTGCCAGCAGCCTCCGAGGGGGAGGGCGCACCGGGGAGCTGTTTTTT. As protein: CASSLRGGGRTGELFF.

This chain connects TRBV9 to TRBJ2-3; 9 bases are a match to TRBD2. Trimming took 6 bases from V and 5 from J; bases not matched to a gene: 7. The CDR3 sequence is 14 residues long. Germline CDR1 reads SGDLS; CDR2 reads YYNGEE. The CDR3 DNA reads as TGTGCCAGCACCCTCGGCGGGGGGGGAGATACGCAGTATTTT. This encodes CASTLGGGGDTQYF.

The chain employs TRBV3-1 (or the pseudogene TRBV3-2) and TRBJ2-5; TRBD2 might be the D (6 bases). Germline values: CDR1 LGHDT, CDR2 YNNKEL (reference sequence). Trimming removed 2 bases from V and 5 bases from J, with 12 bases in between. The CDR3 sequence is 14 residues long. CDR3 DNA: TGTGCCAGCAGCCAATCATTTGCGGGGGAGACCCAGTACTTC. This translates into CASSQSFAGETQYF.

This chain links TRBV11-2 with TRBJ2-1; 8 bases are shared with TRBD2. This CDR3 has 15 amino acids. V lost 5 bases to trimming and J lost 7 bases; unmatched junction nucleotides: 10. CDR1 and CDR2 (germline): SGHAT, FQNNGV. The CDR3 nucleotides are TGTGCCAGCAGCCGCACGCGGGGGGCCGTAAATGAGCAGTTCTTC. It encodes CASSRTRGAVNEQFF.

The chain uses TRBV30 and TRBJ1-1; the D is unclear. With 2 bases removed from V and 5 bases from J, the gap between germline ends came to 15 bases. Germline CDR1 and CDR2: GTSNPN and SVGIG (reference sequence). This CDR3 is built from 14 residues. The CDR3 reads CAWSIGWTGTEAFF. CDR3 DNA: TGTGCCTGGAGTATAGGGTGGACGGGGACTGAAGCTTTCTTT.

J is TRBJ2-2 and V is TRBV5-1, with TRBD1 matching over 7 bases. The germline V gene has CDR1 SGHRS and CDR2 YFSETQ. J lost 6 bases, V lost 2 bases, and 10 bases had no gene match. The CDR3 is 16 residues long. CDR3 sequence: CASSFGQVFASGELFF. In DNA form, the CDR3 reads TGCGCCAGCAGCTTCGGACAGGTTTTCGCTTCCGGGGAGCTGTTTTTT.

The chain carries TRBV15 and TRBJ1-1; D is unresolved. The CDR3 is 13 residues long. V was clipped by 3 bases and J by 3 bases, with 8 bases between them. Germline CDR1 LNHNV, CDR2 YYDKDF (reference sequence). The CDR3 spells CATSSPPYTEAFF. The CDR3 DNA follows: TGTGCCACCAGCAGTCCCCCTTACACTGAAGCTTTCTTT.

The chain combines TRBV4-1 with TRBJ2-1; 9 positions agree with TRBD2. CDR3 length: 12 residues. CDR1 MGHRA and CDR2 YSYEKL come from the germline V gene. J gave up 9 bases and V 6 bases, and 3 bases lay outside the gene matches. CDR3 sequence (DNA): TGCGCCAGCAGGTCTAGCGGGACTGAGCAGTTCTTC. Translation gives CASRSSGTEQFF.